The present entry profiles one T cell receptor (beta chain) with its context. The data belong to a study of T cell responses to AZD1222 COVID-19 vaccine. Germline lookup yields CDR1 MNHEY and CDR2 SVGAGI. Trimming removed 6 bases from V and 4 bases from J, with 10 bases in between. This CDR3 region has 13 residues. Clones were sequenced by immunoSEQ multiplex PCR, and TCRdb holds only the in-frame ones, with some missing. Of about 82,000 clones detected, about 93% appear once; the ten largest clones hold about 3%. The chain carries TRBV6-5 and TRBJ1-3; no reliable D call. The clonotype originates from an adult who received the AZD1222 COVID-19 vaccine. This specimen was peripheral blood, taken 28 days after the second AZD1222 dose. CDR3 sequence (DNA): TGTGCCAGCAGCCCCCGGAACGGAAACACCATATATTTT. The encoded protein is CASSPRNGNTIYF.